What follows are 18 T cell receptor beta chains derived from one specimen sequenced in a study of T cell repertoires in cytomegalovirus infection. Each CDR3 protein gets one entry after TCRdb re-called the reads with MiXCR. The profile shows roughly 630,000 distinct CDR3 sequences, around 24% of them singletons. Sequencing was performed on CD8+ T cells from PBMCs. The receptors derive from a human donor in good health (CMV status not recorded). Some clones in this sample may be carry-over from other donors' samples.

This chain uses TRBV15 with TRBJ2-2; D possibly uses TRBD1 or TRBD2 (5 bases each). V was cut by 9 bases and J by 2 bases, with 13 bases left in between. CDR1 LNHNV and CDR2 YYDKDF come from the germline V gene (reference sequence). This CDR3 has 14 residues. The CDR3 region has the DNA TGTGCCACGACCGGGGCAGTTAACACCGGGGAGCTGTTTTTT. The encoded protein is CATTGAVNTGELFF.

This clonotype was counted between two and nine times. CDR3 in amino acids: CASSWDGESTDTQYF. DNA for the CDR3: TGTGCCAGCAGTTGGGACGGCGAAAGCACAGATACGCAGTATTTT. The chain has TRBV28 and TRBJ2-3; D is tentatively TRBD1 or TRBD2 (5 bases each). The CDR3 runs 15 residues. V was trimmed by 4 bases and J by 0 bases, leaving 11 bases between them. Per germline, CDR1 MDHEN and CDR2 SYDVKM. The entire variable domain, with the rest obtained from reference TRBV28 and TRBJ2-3, is as follows: DVKVTQSSRYLVKRTGEKVFLECVQDMDHENMFWYRQDPGLGLRLIYFSYDVKMKEKGDIPEGYSVSREKKERFSLILESASTNQTSMYLCASSWDGESTDTQYFGPGTRLTVL.

This clonotype was detected only a few times. The CDR3 sequence is CASSSQLDYEQYV. CDR3 nucleotide sequence: TGTGCCAGCAGCTCCCAATTGGATTACGAGCAGTACGTC. The rearrangement links TRBV5-5 to TRBJ2-7; D not resolved. The CDR3 is made up of 13 amino acids. Trimming shortened V by 3 bases and J by 4 bases, and 11 bases separated the two germline ends. Germline assignment: CDR1 SGHKS and CDR2 YYEKEE (reference sequence).

V and J are TRBV7-9 and TRBJ2-1; TRBD1 matches at 7 bases. Germline V gene sequence: CDR1 SEHNR, CDR2 FQNEAQ (reference sequence). This CDR3 is 15 amino acids long. Trimming removed 5 bases from V and 4 bases from J; junction bases left unmatched: 8. The CDR3: CASSVIGQAYNEQFF. CDR3 DNA: TGTGCCAGCAGCGTAATTGGACAGGCTTACAATGAGCAGTTCTTC.

This clonotype was recorded a few times. The V and J genes are TRBV7-9 and TRBJ2-1; no firm D call. Trimming removed 5 bases at V and 9 bases at J, with 14 bases between. The V gene's germline CDR1 is SEHNR and CDR2 FQNEAQ (reference sequence). CDR3 length: 13 residues. CDR3 DNA: TGTGCCAGCAGCCCGAACAGCTGGGGTGAGCAGTTCTTC. Translation: CASSPNSWGEQFF.

V gene TRBV15 combines with J gene TRBJ1-2; 8 bases are a match to TRBD1. The germline V gene has CDR1 LNHNV and CDR2 YYDKDF (reference sequence). The length of the CDR3 is 20 residues. The J segment lost 3 bases and the V segment lost 6 bases, leaving 24 bases of the junction unmatched. The CDR3 coding sequence is TGTGCCACCAGGTATTCCCTACGCGGACAGGGCTTTCGCCCTGACTATGGCTACACCTTC. This codes for CATRYSLRGQGFRPDYGYTF.

The J gene is TRBJ2-7, the V gene TRBV29-1; 8 bases are a match to TRBD1. The length of the CDR3 is 12 residues. Germline CDR1 reads SQVTM; CDR2 reads ANQGSEA. V lost 6 bases, J lost 3 bases, and 4 bases stayed unmatched. CDR3 nucleotides: TGCAGCGTGCGGGACAGGCACTACGAGCAGTACGTC. This encodes CSVRDRHYEQYV.

A word on this clonotype: Mismatch with germline at one junction end may stem from a read error. The chain has TRBV15 and TRBJ2-1; TRBD1 might be the D (6 bases). Germline V gene lookup returns CDR1 LNHNV and CDR2 YYDKDF (reference sequence). The CDR3 covers 15 residues. CDR3 nucleotide sequence: TGTGCCACCAGCAGAGGGACAGCCTCCTACAATGATCAGTTCTTC. It yields the protein CATSRGTASYNDQFF.

At least ten counts were recorded for this clonotype. Here the CDR3 reads CAIPGLLNYNEQFF. The CDR3 DNA reads as TGTGCCATCCCGGGACTACTTAACTACAATGAGCAGTTCTTC. The V and J genes are TRBV7-2 and TRBJ2-1, with TRBD2 matching over 7 bases. Trimming removed 10 bases from V and 3 bases from J; junction bases left unmatched: 9. The germline V gene has CDR1 SGHTA and CDR2 FQGNSA. The CDR3 has 14 residues.

This clonotype came up many times. The chain combines TRBV7-2 with TRBJ2-7, with D perhaps TRBD1 (5 bases). The germline V gene encodes CDR1 SGHTA and CDR2 FQGNSA. Between the trimmed V and J ends, which lost 1 base and 7 bases, there was a span of 23 bases. This CDR3 comprises 17 residues. Here the CDR3 DNA reads TGTGCCAGCAGCTTAGAAGAAGGGGTTTTGGGAACAAGTGAGCAGTACGTC. This gives the protein CASSLEEGVLGTSEQYV.

CDR3 in amino acids: CASSTWTDMNTEAFF. DNA of the CDR3: TGTGCCAGCAGCACATGGACAGATATGAACACTGAAGCTTTCTTT. The chain combines TRBV28 with TRBJ1-1; D is possibly TRBD1 (6 bases). This CDR3 spans 15 amino acids. Trimming removed 6 bases from V and 0 bases from J, with 14 bases in between. CDR1 is MDHEN and CDR2 is SYDVKM in the germline V gene.

The genes are TRBV19 and TRBJ2-1; D is possibly TRBD1 (5 bases). The CDR3 is 15 residues long. Germline-derived CDR1 and CDR2 are LNHDA and SQIVND (reference sequence). Deletions cut 8 bases from V and 0 bases from J, with 14 bases between. CDR3 residues: CASAARVYSYNEQFF. The DNA for the CDR3 is TGTGCCAGTGCCGCCAGGGTCTACTCCTACAATGAGCAGTTCTTC.

Notes on this clonotype: With a much larger clone just one base away, this may be a read error. The V gene is TRBV7-4, the J gene TRBJ1-1; D is unclear. This CDR3 has 13 residues. The germline CDR1 and CDR2 sequences are SGHVT and SQSDAQ. V was cut by 2 bases and J by 10 bases, with 14 bases left in between. In nucleotides, the CDR3 is TGTGCCAGCAGCTTATCGGGGAATCCTGCAGCTTTCTTT. Protein: CASSLSGNPAAFF.

V usage is TRBV27 and J usage is TRBJ1-1, with a weak D call TRBD1 (6 bases). The CDR3 contains 13 residues. The ends were cut back, 3 bases at V and 11 bases at J, with 16 bases in the middle. Germline V gene lookup returns CDR1 MNHEY and CDR2 SMNVEV (reference sequence). Here the CDR3 reads CASSFTGPGEAFF. In DNA, the CDR3 is TGTGCCAGCAGTTTTACAGGGCCAGGAGAGGCTTTCTTT.

Turning to this clonotype: This sequence may be a read error, since a much larger clone differs from it by one base. V and J are TRBV7-2 and TRBJ1-2, with D possibly being TRBD1 (5 bases). CDR1 and CDR2 (germline): SGHTA, FQGNSA. The CDR3 has 14 residues. The CDR3 nucleotides read TGTGTCAGCAGCTTAGGCGGGGGGGACTATGGCTACACCTTC. Translated, it gives CVSSLGGGDYGYTF.

Only a few counts were recorded for this clonotype. The genes are TRBV29-1 and TRBJ1-2; the match to TRBD1 covers 7 bases. CDR1 SQVTM and CDR2 ANQGSEA come from the germline V gene. The CDR3 spans 13 residues. V dropped 6 bases and J dropped 4; count of bases not matched to a gene: 8. The CDR3 loop is CSVFRGEGYGYTF. The DNA of the CDR3 is TGCAGCGTCTTCAGGGGGGAAGGCTATGGCTACACCTTC. The full variable domain, rest sourced from reference TRBV29-1 and TRBJ1-2, is SAVISQKPSRDICQRGTSLTIQCQVDSQVTMMFWYRQQPGQSLTLIATANQGSEATYESGFVIDKFPISRPNLTFSTLTVSNMSPEDSSIYLCSVFRGEGYGYTFGSGTRLTVV.

The V call is TRBV4-1, the J call TRBJ2-1; 8 bases match TRBD2. Per germline, CDR1 MGHRA and CDR2 YSYEKL. V was pared by 2 bases and J by 2 bases, with 8 bases of the junction left unmatched. CDR3 length: 17 amino acids. The CDR3 protein is CASSQKTQAGAYNEQFF. The CDR3 DNA follows: TGCGCCAGCAGCCAAAAAACCCAAGCGGGGGCCTACAATGAGCAGTTCTTC.

This clonotype was recorded many times. The rearrangement links TRBV7-2 to TRBJ2-1; D call uncertain. V lost 10 bases and J 5 bases, leaving 15 bases between the germline ends. The CDR3 consists of 13 residues. Germline CDR1 reads SGHTA; CDR2 reads FQGNSA. The CDR3 DNA is TGTGCCACCGATGGGTCGGCCGACAATGAGCAGTTCTTC. This codes for CATDGSADNEQFF. Supplemented by reference TRBV7-2 and TRBJ2-1, the full variable domain reads GAGVSQSPSNKVTEKGKDVELRCDPISGHTALYWYRQSLGQGLEFLIYFQGNSAPDKSGLPSDRFSAERTGGSVSTLTIQRTQQEDSAVYLCATDGSADNEQFFGPGTRLTVL.